This T cell receptor beta chain originates from a study of blood T cells in healthy people across ages (dated by TCRdb to 2013 to 2016). At the level of the whole study: In model experiments, roughly one uniquely barcoded TCR beta cDNA molecule per two T cells was captured by template switching. To avoid experimental bias, donors of different ages were distributed randomly across sequencing lanes. The donors were split into four age groups: young (average about 15 years), middle-aged (39), aged (over 55) and long-lived (roughly 77). Age-related changes in TCR beta repertoire diversity were measured in the study by deep sequencing normalized with unique cDNA molecular identifiers. For two donors (one aged 18 to 29 and one aged 80 or older), the study analyzed two additional independent replicas of 1 million unique cDNA reads from the same blood draw.

To prepare the library, 5' RACE was applied. Reads for this sample came from an Illumina HiSeq 2500. A second roughly 6 to 12 cycle PCR used a sample-barcoded 5' primer and a J-beta primer mix. A unique molecular identifier was introduced onto each TCR beta cDNA molecule by a template-switch 5' adaptor carrying 12 random nucleotides. Each sample yielded at least 2.5 million CDR3-containing paired-end reads. First-strand cDNA was synthesized from all RNA with the Mint cDNA synthesis kit, primed by a TRBC-specific oligonucleotide. Following uracil-DNA glycosylase treatment, all cDNA underwent a first 18-cycle PCR with the universal primers M1SS and BC2_uni_R. The published analysis was carried out like this. Each sample was normalized by randomly selecting 1 million high-quality reads, each carrying a distinct molecular identifier. Reads with shared molecular identifiers were discarded instead of being binned into consensus sequences. MiTCR, run with a Q25 quality threshold and the strictest error-elimination algorithm, handled CDR3 identification, clonotype clustering and error correction. A nonparametric unseen species model with Euler transformation was used to estimate lower-bound total TCR beta diversity. Using fastp at Q25 and MiXCR, TCRdb reprocessed the public reads and kept productive beta chains. Each entry is one CDR3 protein sequence, shown with its most common DNA and genes. TCRdb assigned the V and J calls; the authors' analysis was not used. The sample yields about 730,000 distinct CDR3 sequences; approximately 43% were counted once. The top ten hold roughly 20% of the sample.

Donors were 35 to 40 systemically healthy Caucasian individuals from Russia aged roughly 6 to 100 years. Each donor gave 8 to 10 milliliters of peripheral blood, drawn into EDTA-treated Vacutainer tubes. PBMCs were isolated by Ficoll-Paque density-gradient centrifugation, with at least 6 million obtained per sample. Total RNA was extracted from PBMCs with Trizol reagent, with at least 5.5 micrograms obtained per sample. The percentages of naive CD45RAhigh/CD27high T cells were determined by flow cytometry on a PBMC aliquot from every donor. Results the study describes overall, beyond this receptor: Observed TCR beta diversity per million T cells fell roughly linearly with age, and a significant reduction was already apparent by age around 39. Bulk unsorted PBMC profiling prevented conclusive comparison of naive and antigen-experienced compartments. The CMV infection status of donors was not known, potentially confounding age-related changes in expanded clonotypes. There was a strong correlation between observed TCR beta diversity and the percentage of naive T cells measured by flow cytometry. Estimates of total diversity from one million sequenced T cells were regarded as lower bounds and underestimates. Compared with the aged group, the long-lived group had more naive CD4+ T cells, fewer expanded clones and increased TCR diversity, a pattern suggesting age selection.

Looking up the germline V gene yields CDR1 MNHEY and CDR2 SVGAGI. The V end loses 2 bases and the J end loses 5 bases, and a stretch of 12 bases separates them. Reading from cysteine to phenylalanine, the CDR3 counts 14 amino acids. Kept here is only the CDR3 DNA, which spans 42 bases and is read in frame from base 1. This clonotype was observed a handful of times. Its antigen remains undetermined. Per-nucleotide qualities are absent, and no much larger clonotype sits a single base away. This receptor was obtained from a woman aged 60-75 years in good health. The source material was blood. The chain employs TRBV6-5 and TRBJ2-5; a weak D assignment points to TRBD1 (6 bases agree). The CDR3 reads as follows: CASSYAGAGETQYF. The bases are TGTGCCAGCAGTTACGCAGGGGCAGGGGAGACCCAGTACTTC.